This TCR beta chain was documented in a study of shared clonotypes between healthy human individuals. Some clones are missing from TCRdb's copy, which holds only in-frame ones; the method was immunoSEQ multiplex PCR. The sample includes 2 million to 3 million clones, around 94% of them seen just once. CDR1 and CDR2 (germline): SGDLS, YYNGEE. The length of the CDR3 is 15 residues. The ends lost 3 bases at V and 6 bases at J; junction bases unmatched: 4. The clonotype originates from a man between 18 and 29 years old in good health. The chain combines TRBV9 with TRBJ1-6; 9 bases line up with TRBD1. The sample comprised naive CD4+ T cells sorted from blood. The sample's subset: CD45RA+ positively selected. CDR3: CASSDGTGSNSPLHF. Written as DNA, the CDR3 is TGTGCCAGCAGCGACGGGACAGGGTCTAATTCACCCCTCCACTTT.